The present T cell receptor (beta chain) was sequenced within a study of tumor and adjacent non-tumor tissue in lung cancer. Study background: Patients were aged about 31 to 85, nine to eleven men and about five women, stage I to III. Each sample yielded 4 million to 5 million productive TCRbeta reads on average.

This sample's RNA came from whole unsorted tissue. Distant lung tissue was collected more than 3 cm away from the tumor edge. The library came from three nested PCR rounds adapted from ARM-PCR protocols. TCRdb re-derived calls from the multiplex PCR reads in MiXCR, one entry per CDR3 protein. The data hold 65,000 to 85,000 distinct CDR3 sequences, with around 76% observed a single time. Overall study results and limits: Significantly higher TCR diversity was found in tumor than normal lung.

On this clonotype: What it binds is not known. At one end the junction does not follow the germline gene, possibly because of a read error.

The sequenced sample was distant non-tumor lung tissue. The receptor comes from a man aged 55 to 70 with non-small cell lung cancer.

DNA for the CDR3: TGTGCCTGCAGTCCCAAAGCGGGTTCCTACGAGCACTACTTC. Translating it yields CACSPKAGSYEHYF. The chain carries TRBV6-5 and TRBJ2-7, with D possibly matching TRBD2 (6 bases). This CDR3 has 14 amino acids. CDR1 and CDR2 from the germline V gene are MNHEY and SVGAGI.